This entry concerns a single T cell receptor (beta chain). The antigen remains undetermined. Treatment meaning: roughly 11-day PBMC culture with coronavirus spike peptide pools or control peptides (ViraFEST assay). These data belong to a study of vaccination and CD4 T cells after COVID-19. Study in general: Either the Pfizer-BioNTech BNT162b2 or Moderna mRNA-1273 vaccine was given as two doses. The authors exposed cells to overlapping spike peptides derived from SARS-CoV-2, HCoV-NL63, HCoV-OC43 and HCoV-229E.

The Oncomine TCR Beta short-read assay sequenced DNA from cultured CD4+ T cells. From the PCR reads, TCRdb called clonotypes with MiXCR, one entry per CDR3 protein. The sample consists of some 9,300 distinct CDR3 sequences, around 25% of them appearing once. The V gene end was trimmed by 5 bases and the J gene end by 7 bases; junction bases not matched to a gene: 2. The germline V gene encodes CDR1 SGHRS and CDR2 YFSETQ. The CDR3 totals 12 residues. This TCR derives from a human donor who received a COVID-19 vaccine. Source: CD4+ T cells from blood, cultured in vitro, taken before SARS-CoV-2 vaccination. The chain uses TRBV5-1 and TRBJ2-5, with TRBD1 identical over 10 bases. CDR3 sequence reads: CASSRDRGTQYF. CDR3 DNA: TGCGCCAGCAGTCGGGACAGGGGGACCCAGTACTTC. Combining the CDR3 with reference TRBV5-1 and TRBJ2-5 gives the whole variable domain KAGVTQTPRYLIKTRGQQVTLSCSPISGHRSVSWYQQTPGQGLQFLFEYFSETQRNKGNFPGRFSGRQFSNSRSEMNVSTLELGDSALYLCASSRDRGTQYFGPGTRLLVL.